One and the same sample provided the 18 T cell receptor beta chains below, sequenced in a study of cytomegalovirus exposure and HLA in healthy donors. 60 Vbeta and 13 Jbeta primers were used in PCR. Clones were read by immunoSEQ multiplex PCR, and TCRdb kept only the in-frame ones, dropping some. Of around 130,000 clones in the sample, 75% to 90% are singletons; the top ten hold 5.5% to 6%. Sequenced sample: PBMCs. These TCRs come from a woman aged 40 to 50 in good health and CMV-seropositive.

The chain links TRBV25-1 to TRBJ2-3; no clear D gene. Trimming removed 2 bases from V and 2 bases from J, with 5 bases in between. This CDR3 is 13 amino acids long. CDR1 is MGHDK and CDR2 is SYGVNS in the germline V gene. DNA of the CDR3: TGTGCCAGCAGTGAAGTAATCACAGATACGCAGTATTTT. Amino acid sequence: CASSEVITDTQYF.

The chain uses TRBV7-3 and TRBJ2-3; 9 bases match TRBD2. The germline V gene encodes CDR1 SGHTA and CDR2 FQGTGA. CDR3 length: 17 residues. Unmatched junction bases numbered 10, after V lost 2 bases and J lost 4 bases. CDR3 amino acids: CASSLAGGAIVPDTQYF. CDR3 in DNA: TGTGCCAGCAGCTTAGCGGGGGGGGCCATTGTCCCAGATACGCAGTATTTT. Looking up the rest from reference TRBV7-3 and TRBJ2-3 gives the full variable domain: GAGVSQTPSNKVTEKGKYVELRCDPISGHTALYWYRQSLGQGPEFLIYFQGTGAADDSGLPNDRFFAVRPEGSVSTLKIQRTERGDSAVYLCASSLAGGAIVPDTQYFGPGTRLTVL.

Only one count was recorded for this clone. This rearrangement joins TRBV10-2 to TRBJ1-4; 7 bases are shared with TRBD1. Germline V gene sequence: CDR1 WSHSY, CDR2 SAAADI. After removal of 6 bases from V and 6 bases from J, the junction contained 7 bases not matched to a gene. The CDR3 length is 14 residues. CDR3 coding DNA: TGCGCCAGCAGGCCGGGACAGCCAGATGAAAAACTGTTTTTT. Translating it yields CASRPGQPDEKLFF.

The chain combines TRBV4-2 with TRBJ2-7, with TRBD2 matching 8 bases. The CDR3 has 15 amino acids. The ends lost 4 bases at V and 3 bases at J; junction bases unmatched: 8. The germline V gene encodes CDR1 LGHNA and CDR2 YNFKEQ. CDR3 nucleotide sequence: TGTGCCAGCAGCCCGTACACTAGCGGAAACTACGAGCAGTACTTC. It yields the protein CASSPYTSGNYEQYF.

The chain recombines TRBV2 with TRBJ1-5; 8 positions match TRBD1. The CDR3 spans 13 residues. Unmatched junction bases numbered 5, after V lost 8 bases and J lost 5 bases. From germline, CDR1 is SNHLY and CDR2 FYNNEI. The CDR3 bases are TGTGCCAGCCGCGGGACAGGTGATCAGCCCCAGCATTTT. Encoded protein: CASRGTGDQPQHF. Looking up the rest from reference TRBV2 and TRBJ1-5 gives the full variable domain: EPEVTQTPSHQVTQMGQEVILRCVPISNHLYFYWYRQILGQKVEFLVSFYNNEISEKSEIFDDQFSVERPDGSNFTLKIRSTKLEDSAMYFCASRGTGDQPQHFGDGTRLSIL.

Here the CDR3 reads CASSLVGAGELFF. DNA of the CDR3: TGTGCCAGCAGCTTAGTCGGGGCCGGGGAGCTGTTTTTT. The chain carries TRBV11-2 and TRBJ2-2, with D perhaps matching TRBD2 (5 bases). The CDR3 contains 13 residues. Germline V gene data show CDR1 as SGHAT and CDR2 as FQNNGV. Trimming pared 1 base from V and 6 bases from J, leaving 6 bases between.

The chain employs TRBV7-9 and TRBJ2-7; D is unresolved. Trimming cost V 7 bases and J 1 base, with 11 bases left between them. The CDR3 has 13 residues. Germline CDR1 SEHNR, CDR2 FQNEAQ (reference sequence). The CDR3 DNA is TGTGCCAGCAACCTCTTACAGTCCTACGAGCAGTACTTC. This codes for CASNLLQSYEQYF. Based on the CDR3 plus reference TRBV7-9 and TRBJ2-7, the full variable domain is DTGVSQNPRHKITKRGQNVTFRCDPISEHNRLYWYRQTLGQGPEFLTYFQNEAQLEKSRLLSDRFSAERPKGSFSTLEIQRTEQGDSAMYLCASNLLQSYEQYFGPGTRLTVT.

The chain employs TRBV28 and TRBJ1-3, with 8 nucleotides matching TRBD1. This CDR3 is 17 amino acids long. After removal of 2 bases from V and 2 bases from J, the junction contained 8 bases not matched to a gene. Germline loops: CDR1 MDHEN, CDR2 SYDVKM. DNA of the CDR3: TGTGCCAGCAGTTTAGCCGGGACAGGACCCACTGGAAACACCATATATTTT. As protein: CASSLAGTGPTGNTIYF.

This chain uses TRBV9 with TRBJ1-2; TRBD1 aligns across 8 bases. The length of the CDR3 is 20 residues. Unmatched junction bases numbered 16, after V lost 0 bases and J lost 0 bases. The V gene's germline CDR1 is SGDLS and CDR2 YYNGEE. The CDR3 loop reads CASSVAVRAAGGVSNYGYTF. In DNA form, the CDR3 reads TGTGCCAGCAGCGTAGCAGTCCGGGCGGCAGGGGGCGTTTCTAACTATGGCTACACCTTC.

The J gene is TRBJ1-4, the V gene TRBV10-3, with a weak D call TRBD1 (5 bases). CDR1 is ENHRY and CDR2 is SYGVKD in the germline V gene. The CDR3 is made up of 13 amino acids. The V and J ends lost 0 bases and 7 bases respectively, with 6 bases between them. CDR3 sequence: CAISESGVEKLFF. The CDR3 nucleotides are TGTGCCATCAGTGAGTCAGGGGTTGAAAAACTGTTTTTT.

Only one count was recorded for this clone. The rearrangement uses TRBV7-2 and TRBJ2-1, with D maybe TRBD2 (5 bases). The CDR3 spans 15 residues. Between the trimmed V and J ends, which lost 7 bases and 7 bases, there was a span of 20 bases. The germline CDR1 and CDR2 sequences are SGHTA and FQGNSA. The CDR3 spells CASKQYSYSGNEQFF. Written as DNA, the CDR3 is TGTGCCAGCAAGCAATATTCGTATTCGGGGAATGAGCAGTTCTTC.

This rearrangement joins TRBV9 to TRBJ1-2, with 12 bases fitting TRBD1. Germline-derived CDR1 and CDR2 are SGDLS and YYNGEE. The junction had 14 bases not matched to a gene; V was cut back by 7 bases and J by 4 bases. The CDR3 runs 17 residues. The CDR3 reads CASRSSVGDRGPYGYTF. The CDR3 bases are TGTGCCAGCCGGAGTTCTGTCGGGGACAGGGGGCCCTATGGCTACACCTTC. The full variable domain, completed using reference TRBV9 and TRBJ1-2, is DSGVTQTPKHLITATGQRVTLRCSPRSGDLSVYWYQQSLDQGLQFLIQYYNGEERAKGNILERFSAQQFPDLHSELNLSSLELGDSALYFCASRSSVGDRGPYGYTFGSGTRLTVV.

The V and J genes are TRBV7-2 and TRBJ2-1; 8 nucleotides agree with TRBD2. Germline lookup yields CDR1 SGHTA and CDR2 FQGNSA. Trimming took 4 bases from V and 3 from J; bases not matched to a gene: 14. The CDR3 is 18 amino acids. CDR3 sequence: CASSSQTSADLFYNEQFF. As DNA, the CDR3 is TGTGCCAGCAGCTCCCAGACTAGCGCCGACTTGTTCTACAATGAGCAGTTCTTC.

Comment on this clone: Germline is not matched at one junction end, which may reflect a read error. The chain has TRBV7-7 and TRBJ2-5, with no clear D. Germline CDR1 and CDR2: SSHAT and FNYEAQ (reference sequence). The CDR3 loop spans 13 amino acids. CDR3 in DNA: TGTGCTAGCAGCCTAGGCGAAATGGAGACCCAGTACTTC. Translating it yields CASSLGEMETQYF.

The V and J genes are TRBV11-2 and TRBJ1-3; 9 bases are a match to TRBD1. The length of the CDR3 is 15 residues. CDR1 and CDR2 from the germline V gene are SGHAT and FQNNGV. With 6 bases clipped from V and 6 bases from J, the junction kept 9 bases outside the gene matches. The CDR3 coding sequence is TGTGCCAGCAGATGGGGACAGGGCGGATTAAACACCATATATTTT. Residues: CASRWGQGGLNTIYF.

V is TRBV19 and J is TRBJ1-6; D may be TRBD1 (6 bases). Germline V gene sequence: CDR1 LNHDA, CDR2 SQIVND (reference sequence). This CDR3 has 19 amino acids. The V gene lost 3 bases and the J gene lost 0 bases, with 18 bases spanning the gap. In nucleotides, the CDR3 is TGTGCCAGTAGTATGTGGCACAGGGTGACGAGCTCCTATAATTCACCCCTCCACTTT. This encodes CASSMWHRVTSSYNSPLHF.

This sequence joins TRBV7-2 and TRBJ2-3; TRBD2 aligns across 8 bases. Unmatched junction bases numbered 5, after V lost 4 bases and J lost 2 bases. The CDR3 runs to 15 residues. CDR1 is SGHTA and CDR2 is FQGNSA in the germline V gene. CDR3 in amino acids: CASSSLAGLTDTQYF. The CDR3 coding sequence is TGTGCCAGCAGCTCCTTAGCGGGACTCACAGATACGCAGTATTTT.

This chain links TRBV10-3 with TRBJ1-1, with no clear D. The CDR3 consists of 15 residues. Germline CDR1 is ENHRY and CDR2 is SYGVKD. V was shortened by 0 bases and J by 8 bases, with 16 bases between the two germline ends. The CDR3 loop is CAISESVGHIPEAFF. DNA of the CDR3: TGTGCCATCAGTGAGTCTGTGGGCCATATCCCCGAAGCTTTCTTT.